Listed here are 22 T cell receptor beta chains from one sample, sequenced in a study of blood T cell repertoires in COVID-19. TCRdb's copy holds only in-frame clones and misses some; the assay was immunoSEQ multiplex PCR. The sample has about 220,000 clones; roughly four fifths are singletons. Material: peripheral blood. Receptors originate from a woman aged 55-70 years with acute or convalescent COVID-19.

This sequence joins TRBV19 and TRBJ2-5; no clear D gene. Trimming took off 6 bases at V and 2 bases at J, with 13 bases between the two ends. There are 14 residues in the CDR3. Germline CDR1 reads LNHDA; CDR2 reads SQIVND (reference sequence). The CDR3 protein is CASRPWAGQETQYF. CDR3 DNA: TGTGCCAGTAGGCCCTGGGCCGGACAAGAGACCCAGTACTTC.

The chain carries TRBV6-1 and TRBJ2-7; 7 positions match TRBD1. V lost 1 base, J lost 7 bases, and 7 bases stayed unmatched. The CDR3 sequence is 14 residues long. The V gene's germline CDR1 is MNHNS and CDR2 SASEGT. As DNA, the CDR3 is TGTGCCAGCAGTGAAGTCAGGGGGACGGGTGAGCAGTACTTC. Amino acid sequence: CASSEVRGTGEQYF.

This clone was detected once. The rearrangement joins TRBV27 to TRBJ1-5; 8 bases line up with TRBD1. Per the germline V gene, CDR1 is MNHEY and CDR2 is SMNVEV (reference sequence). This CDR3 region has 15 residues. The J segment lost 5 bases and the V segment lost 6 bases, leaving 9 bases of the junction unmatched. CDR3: CASRAGTGGDQPQHF. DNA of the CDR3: TGTGCCAGCAGAGCTGGGACAGGTGGGGATCAGCCCCAGCATTTT.

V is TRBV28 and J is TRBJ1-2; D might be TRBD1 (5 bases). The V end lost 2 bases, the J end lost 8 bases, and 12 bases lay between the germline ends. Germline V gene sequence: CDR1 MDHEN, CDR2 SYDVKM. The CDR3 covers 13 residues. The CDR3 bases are TGTGCCAGCAGTTTAACCCCGGGGGGGGGCTACACCTTC. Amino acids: CASSLTPGGGYTF.

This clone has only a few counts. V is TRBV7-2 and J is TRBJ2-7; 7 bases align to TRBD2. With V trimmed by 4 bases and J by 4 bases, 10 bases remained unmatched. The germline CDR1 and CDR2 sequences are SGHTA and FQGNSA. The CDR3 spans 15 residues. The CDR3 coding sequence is TGTGCCAGCAGCTCCAGACTCCGCGGGGGATACGAGCAGTACTTC. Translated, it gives CASSSRLRGGYEQYF.

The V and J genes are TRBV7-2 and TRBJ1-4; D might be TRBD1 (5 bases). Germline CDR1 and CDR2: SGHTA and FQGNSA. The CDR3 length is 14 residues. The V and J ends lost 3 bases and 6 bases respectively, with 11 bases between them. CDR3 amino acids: CASSLGQKDEKLFF. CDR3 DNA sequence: TGTGCCAGCAGCTTGGGGCAGAAGGATGAAAAACTGTTTTTT.

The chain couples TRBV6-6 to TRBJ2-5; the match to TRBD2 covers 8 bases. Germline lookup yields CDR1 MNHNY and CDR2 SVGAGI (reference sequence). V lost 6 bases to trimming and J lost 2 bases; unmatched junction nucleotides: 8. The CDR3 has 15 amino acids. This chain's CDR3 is CASSLNGGAQETQYF. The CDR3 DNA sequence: TGTGCCAGCAGCCTTAACGGGGGGGCGCAAGAGACCCAGTACTTC.

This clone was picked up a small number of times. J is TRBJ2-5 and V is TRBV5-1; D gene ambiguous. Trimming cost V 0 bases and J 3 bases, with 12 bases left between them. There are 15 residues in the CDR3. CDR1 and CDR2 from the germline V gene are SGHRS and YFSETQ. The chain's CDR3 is CASSLGFAEKETQYF. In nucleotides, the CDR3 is TGCGCCAGCAGCTTGGGTTTCGCGGAGAAAGAGACCCAGTACTTC.

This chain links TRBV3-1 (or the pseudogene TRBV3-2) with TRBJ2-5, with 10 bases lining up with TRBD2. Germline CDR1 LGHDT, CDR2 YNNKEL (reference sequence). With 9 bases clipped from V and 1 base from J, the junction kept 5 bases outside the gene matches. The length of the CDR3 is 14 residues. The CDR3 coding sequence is TGTGCCAGTTGGACTAGCGGAACCCAAGAGACCCAGTACTTC. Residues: CASWTSGTQETQYF.

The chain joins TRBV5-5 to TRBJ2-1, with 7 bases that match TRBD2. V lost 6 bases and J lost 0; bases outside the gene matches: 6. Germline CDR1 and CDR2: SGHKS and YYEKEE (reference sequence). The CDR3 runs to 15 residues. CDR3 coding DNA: TGTGCCAGCACAACCGGGGGGACCTCCTACAATGAGCAGTTCTTC. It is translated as CASTTGGTSYNEQFF.

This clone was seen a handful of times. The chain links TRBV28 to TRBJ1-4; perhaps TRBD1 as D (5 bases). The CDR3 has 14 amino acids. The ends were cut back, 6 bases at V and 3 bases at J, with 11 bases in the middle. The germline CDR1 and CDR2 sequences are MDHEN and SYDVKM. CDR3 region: CASRSGAANEKLFF. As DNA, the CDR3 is TGTGCCAGCAGGTCTGGGGCGGCTAATGAAAAACTGTTTTTT.

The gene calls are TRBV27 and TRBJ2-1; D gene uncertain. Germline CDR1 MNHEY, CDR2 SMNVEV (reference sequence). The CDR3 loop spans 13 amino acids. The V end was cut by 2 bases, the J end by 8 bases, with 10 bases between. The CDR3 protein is CASSLSRTDEQFF. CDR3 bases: TGTGCCAGCAGTTTAAGTCGCACTGATGAGCAGTTCTTC.

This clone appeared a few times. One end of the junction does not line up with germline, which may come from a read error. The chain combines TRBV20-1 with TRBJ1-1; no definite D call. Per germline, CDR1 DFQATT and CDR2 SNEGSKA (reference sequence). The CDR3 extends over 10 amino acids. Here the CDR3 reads CSARDRTTPF. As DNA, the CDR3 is TGCAGTGCTAGAGACCGCACAACACCTTTT.

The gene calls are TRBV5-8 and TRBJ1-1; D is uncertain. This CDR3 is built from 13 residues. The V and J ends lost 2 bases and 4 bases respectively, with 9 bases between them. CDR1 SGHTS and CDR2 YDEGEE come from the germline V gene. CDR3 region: CASSFLSGTEAFF. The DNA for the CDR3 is TGTGCCAGCAGCTTCCTGAGCGGCACTGAAGCTTTCTTT.

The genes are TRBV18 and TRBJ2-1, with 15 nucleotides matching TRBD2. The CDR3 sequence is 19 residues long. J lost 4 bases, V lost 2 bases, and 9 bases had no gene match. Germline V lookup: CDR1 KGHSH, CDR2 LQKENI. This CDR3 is CASSPSGTSGGRGYNEQFF. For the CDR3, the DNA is TGTGCCAGCTCACCATCCGGGACTAGCGGGGGGCGGGGATACAATGAGCAGTTCTTC.

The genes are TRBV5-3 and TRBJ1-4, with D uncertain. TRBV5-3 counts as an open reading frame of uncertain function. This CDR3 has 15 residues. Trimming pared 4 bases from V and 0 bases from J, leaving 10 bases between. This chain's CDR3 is CARSPAAATNEKLFF. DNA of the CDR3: TGTGCCAGAAGCCCAGCGGCGGCAACTAATGAAAAACTGTTTTTT.

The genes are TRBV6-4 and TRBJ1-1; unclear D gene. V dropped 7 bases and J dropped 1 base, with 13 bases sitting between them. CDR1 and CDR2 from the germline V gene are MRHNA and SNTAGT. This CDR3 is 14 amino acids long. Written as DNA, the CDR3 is TGTGCCAGCAAACCCGCGGCGAGGAACACTGAAGCTTTCTTT. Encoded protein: CASKPAARNTEAFF.

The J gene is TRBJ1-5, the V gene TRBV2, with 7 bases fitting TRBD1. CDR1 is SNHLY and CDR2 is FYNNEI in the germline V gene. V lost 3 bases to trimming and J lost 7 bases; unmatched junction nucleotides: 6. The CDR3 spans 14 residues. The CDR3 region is CASSDDRVRQPQHF. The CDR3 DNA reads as TGTGCCAGCAGTGATGACAGGGTACGACAGCCCCAGCATTTT.

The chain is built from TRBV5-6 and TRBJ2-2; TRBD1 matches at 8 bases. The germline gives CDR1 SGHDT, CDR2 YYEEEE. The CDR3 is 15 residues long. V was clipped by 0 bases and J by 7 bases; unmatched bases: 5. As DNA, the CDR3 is TGTGCCAGCAGCTTGGGGACAGGGAAGGGCGGGGAGCTGTTTTTT. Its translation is CASSLGTGKGGELFF.

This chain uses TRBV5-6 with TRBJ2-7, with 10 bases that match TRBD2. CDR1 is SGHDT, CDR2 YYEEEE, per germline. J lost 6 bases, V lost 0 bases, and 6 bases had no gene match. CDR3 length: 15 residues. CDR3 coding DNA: TGTGCCAGCAGCTTGGGGGGACTAGCGCTCGGCGAGCAGTACTTC. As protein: CASSLGGLALGEQYF. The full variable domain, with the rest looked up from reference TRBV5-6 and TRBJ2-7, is DAGVTQSPTHLIKTRGQQVTLRCSPKSGHDTVSWYQQALGQGPQFIFQYYEEEERQRGNFPDRFSGHQFPNYSSELNVNALLLGDSALYLCASSLGGLALGEQYFGPGTRLTVT.

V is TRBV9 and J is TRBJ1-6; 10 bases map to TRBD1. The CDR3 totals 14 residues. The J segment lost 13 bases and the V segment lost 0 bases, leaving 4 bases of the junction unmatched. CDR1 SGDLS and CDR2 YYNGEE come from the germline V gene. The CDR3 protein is CASSVEGQGTPLHF. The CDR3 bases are TGTGCCAGCAGCGTAGAGGGACAGGGGACTCCCCTCCACTTT.

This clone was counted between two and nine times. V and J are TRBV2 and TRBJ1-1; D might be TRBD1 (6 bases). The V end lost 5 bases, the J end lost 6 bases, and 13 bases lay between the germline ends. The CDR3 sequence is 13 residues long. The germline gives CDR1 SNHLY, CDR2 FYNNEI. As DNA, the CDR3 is TGTGCCAGCAGTCGACAGGTTGGGGCTGAAGCTTTCTTT. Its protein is CASSRQVGAEAFF.